One sample yielded the 8 T cell receptor beta chains listed below, sequenced in a study of T cell repertoires in cytomegalovirus infection. The antigens for these receptors are not known. TCRdb itself ran the reads through MiXCR, one entry per CDR3 protein. The sample shows 300,000 to 400,000 distinct CDR3 sequences, almost 30% of them seen only once. Sample: cultured PBMCs, taken from culture after CMV antigen stimulation. These receptors were taken from a human donor in good health (CMV status not recorded). Some clones in this sample may be carry-over from other donors' samples.

This clonotype was seen repeatedly, ten times or more. The rearrangement uses TRBV5-1 and TRBJ1-4; TRBD1 might be the D (5 bases). V was shortened by 4 bases and J by 1 base, with 14 bases between the two germline ends. In germline, CDR1 is SGHRS, CDR2 YFSETQ. This CDR3 comprises 16 residues. CDR3 nucleotides: TGCGCCAGCAGCGCTCGCGGGGCCGGAACTAATGAAAAACTGTTTTTT. Translated: CASSARGAGTNEKLFF.

In this sample, this clonotype turned up many times. The V gene is TRBV7-9, the J gene TRBJ2-5; D remains unclear. Trimming removed 0 bases from V and 0 bases from J, with 8 bases in between. The V gene's germline CDR1 is SEHNR and CDR2 FQNEAQ (reference sequence). The CDR3 length is 15 residues. The CDR3 is CASSLAELHQETQYF. The CDR3 bases are TGTGCCAGCAGCTTAGCGGAGTTACACCAAGAGACCCAGTACTTC.

This clonotype was recorded a few times. This rearrangement joins TRBV9 to TRBJ2-1, with D tentatively TRBD2 (6 bases). V was trimmed by 0 bases and J by 2 bases, leaving 9 bases between them. Germline CDR1 SGDLS, CDR2 YYNGEE. This CDR3 comprises 15 residues. The CDR3 loop reads CASSVAGVTYNEQFF. CDR3 sequence (DNA): TGTGCCAGCAGCGTAGCGGGGGTAACCTACAATGAGCAGTTCTTC.

The chain is built from TRBV29-1 and TRBJ2-1, with 12 bases identical to TRBD2. CDR3 size: 15 residues. V gave up 1 base and J gave up 4 bases; unmatched junction bases: 2. Germline CDR1 and CDR2: SQVTM and ANQGSEA. The CDR3 bases are TGCAGCGTTGAAGGGACTAGCGGGGAATACAATGAGCAGTTCTTC. Its protein product is CSVEGTSGEYNEQFF.

This sequence joins TRBV5-4 and TRBJ2-2; D possibly corresponds to TRBD2 (6 bases). The CDR3 contains 13 residues. Trimming stripped 4 bases from V and 7 bases from J, with 11 bases between. Germline V lookup: CDR1 SGHNT, CDR2 YYREEE (reference sequence). CDR3 protein: CASSAGTDGELFF. DNA of the CDR3: TGTGCCAGCAGCGCCGGGACTGACGGGGAGCTGTTTTTT.

The chain has TRBV27 and TRBJ2-2, with 8 bases fitting TRBD2. The CDR3 consists of 17 residues. Per the germline V gene, CDR1 is MNHEY and CDR2 is SMNVEV (reference sequence). J gave up 4 bases and V 6 bases, and 13 bases lay outside the gene matches. As DNA, the CDR3 is TGTGCCAGCAGCCCCGTCCAATTGGCGGGGGGCACCGGGGAGCTGTTTTTT. It yields the protein CASSPVQLAGGTGELFF.

The V gene is TRBV12-5, the J gene TRBJ1-1; D is ambiguous. The CDR3 extends over 12 amino acids. Trimming shortened V by 2 bases and J by 7 bases, and 8 bases separated the two germline ends. In germline, CDR1 is LGHNT, CDR2 FRNRAP. DNA for the CDR3: TGTGCTAGTGGTTTGTCGCGGTTTGAAGCTTTCTTT. The encoded protein is CASGLSRFEAFF.

This sequence joins TRBV20-1 and TRBJ1-1; 7 bases align to TRBD1. The CDR3 has 15 amino acids. From germline, CDR1 is DFQATT and CDR2 SNEGSKA (reference sequence). The ends lost 5 bases at V and 0 bases at J; junction bases unmatched: 9. The DNA for the CDR3 is TGCAGTGCTGGGGGGACAGATATTATGAACACTGAAGCTTTCTTT. Its protein product is CSAGGTDIMNTEAFF.